One sample yielded the 22 T cell receptor beta chains listed below, sequenced in a study of T cells in Graves' hyperthyroidism and ophthalmopathy. Template material for amplifying TCR beta CDR3 regions consisted of RNA transcripts. HTBI primers drove first-round RT-PCR of the TCR CDR3. TCRdb recomputed calls from the multiplex PCR reads with MiXCR, one row per CDR3 protein. The sample consists of 300,000 to 400,000 distinct CDR3 sequences, 15% to 20% of them appearing once. The sequenced sample consisted of blood. The origin of the receptors is a woman in her 50s with Graves' hyperthyroidism.

The V and J genes are TRBV20-1 and TRBJ2-2; 8 nucleotides match TRBD2. V shed 0 bases and J 0 bases; nucleotides not matched to a gene: 3. Germline-derived CDR1 and CDR2 are DFQATT and SNEGSKA (reference sequence). CDR3 length equals 16 residues. The CDR3 nucleotides read TGCAGTGCTAGAGATCGAGCGGGGGCGAACACCGGGGAGCTGTTTTTT. This sequence encodes CSARDRAGANTGELFF.

This clonotype has a count of ten or more. The genes are TRBV6-2 or TRBV6-3 and TRBJ2-1; the D gene is possibly TRBD2 (6 bases). Germline CDR1 reads MNHEY; CDR2 reads SVGEGT. CDR3 size: 14 residues. V lost 7 bases and J lost 5, with 15 bases in between. CDR3 region: CASTQRVADNEQFF. In DNA form, the CDR3 reads TGTGCCAGCACTCAAAGGGTAGCGGACAATGAGCAGTTCTTC.

The chain uses TRBV7-3 and TRBJ1-6; TRBD1 might be the D (6 bases). Germline lookup yields CDR1 SGHTA and CDR2 FQGTGA. The CDR3 contains 15 residues. The V end was cut by 1 base, the J end by 10 bases, with 14 bases between. The CDR3 reads CASSLNGVGGSPLHF. The CDR3 DNA reads TGTGCCAGCAGCTTAAACGGGGTAGGGGGGTCACCCCTCCACTTT.

This clonotype came up many times. This rearrangement joins TRBV28 to TRBJ1-1; D is ambiguous. V gave up 6 bases and J gave up 4 bases, with 18 bases separating them. The CDR3 sequence is 15 residues long. Germline CDR1 reads MDHEN; CDR2 reads SYDVKM. In DNA form, the CDR3 reads TGTGCCAGCAGGCCACCGTCGGGCCTACCCACTGAAGCTTTCTTT. Translated, it gives CASRPPSGLPTEAFF.

This clonotype appeared a few times. The chain uses TRBV18 and TRBJ2-2; D remains ambiguous. The CDR3 is 14 amino acids. CDR1 is KGHSH, CDR2 LQKENI, per germline. V shed 3 bases and J shed 3 bases, with 8 bases lying between them. CDR3 amino acids: CASSPGPDTGELFF. In DNA, the CDR3 is TGTGCCAGCTCACCCGGGCCAGACACCGGGGAGCTGTTTTTT.

This clonotype was found a few times. The rearrangement joins TRBV30 to TRBJ2-7; 9 nucleotides line up with TRBD1. CDR1 GTSNPN and CDR2 SVGIG come from the germline V gene (reference sequence). The trim removed 3 bases at V and 4 bases at J, leaving 7 bases unmatched. The CDR3 extends over 14 amino acids. For the CDR3, the DNA is TGTGCCTGGAGGCCGACAGGGGGAAATTACGAGCAGTACTTC. Translation: CAWRPTGGNYEQYF.

This clonotype occurred many times. The rearrangement joins TRBV12-3 or TRBV12-4 to TRBJ1-2; 8 bases are a match to TRBD1. J was trimmed by 4 bases and V by 0 bases; bases with no gene match: 4. This CDR3 region has 15 residues. In DNA, the CDR3 is TGTGCCAGCAGTTTAGCGACAGGGGCTTTCTATGGCTACACCTTC. Its translation is CASSLATGAFYGYTF.

The V call is TRBV29-1, the J call TRBJ2-5; D is undetermined. From germline, CDR1 is SQVTM and CDR2 ANQGSEA. Trimming removed 4 bases from V and 2 bases from J, with 8 bases in between. This CDR3 region has 12 residues. The CDR3 spells CSVAPVQETQYF. CDR3 nucleotides: TGCAGCGTTGCCCCGGTACAAGAGACCCAGTACTTC.

The chain recombines TRBV6-1 with TRBJ2-1; D unresolved. CDR3 length equals 12 residues. The germline CDR1 and CDR2 sequences are MNHNS and SASEGT. V was clipped by 7 bases and J by 7 bases, with 11 bases between them. The CDR3 DNA sequence: TGTGCCAGCACCCAGCTGCAAAATGAGCAGTTCTTC. This codes for CASTQLQNEQFF.

With respect to this clonotype: A much larger clone is a single base away; this may be a read error. The J gene is TRBJ2-7, the V gene TRBV27; 7 bases are a match to TRBD1. The J call may be faulty, since TRBJ2-1 better matches the DNA end. Germline CDR1 and CDR2: MNHEY and SMNVEV (reference sequence). The length of the CDR3 is 14 residues. Here the CDR3 reads CASSLRDSYYEQFF. For the CDR3, the DNA is TGTGCCAGCAGTTTAAGGGACAGTTACTACGAGCAGTTCTTC.

The chain uses TRBV7-9 and TRBJ2-1, with TRBD2 matching over 7 bases. This CDR3 comprises 14 residues. Losses at the gene ends were 11 bases for V and 7 bases for J; bases not matched to a gene: 14. Germline values: CDR1 SEHNR, CDR2 FQNEAQ (reference sequence). CDR3 protein: CAGGSGGGANEQFF. The CDR3 DNA is TGTGCCGGGGGGTCAGGCGGGGGTGCGAATGAGCAGTTCTTC.

This clonotype occurred many times. The rearrangement uses TRBV2 and TRBJ2-3; D not resolved. CDR1 and CDR2 (germline): SNHLY, FYNNEI. This CDR3 comprises 13 residues. Trimming pared 6 bases from V and 2 bases from J, leaving 9 bases between. CDR3 bases: TGTGCCAGCAGAGTGCCAGACACAGATACGCAGTATTTT. Amino acid sequence: CASRVPDTDTQYF.

The chain combines TRBV6-1 with TRBJ2-5, with TRBD2 matching over 10 bases. The CDR3 is made up of 14 amino acids. Trimming cost V 5 bases and J 5 bases; bases outside gene matches: 5. Germline V gives CDR1 MNHNS, CDR2 SASEGT. This CDR3 is CASSYAGLAETQYF. CDR3 DNA: TGTGCCAGCAGTTACGCGGGACTAGCGGAGACCCAGTACTTC.

The chain links TRBV15 to TRBJ1-5, with unresolved D. The germline V and J ends were trimmed by 5 bases and 2 bases, with 7 bases remaining between them. This CDR3 has 13 amino acids. CDR1 LNHNV and CDR2 YYDKDF come from the germline V gene (reference sequence). CDR3 coding DNA: TGTGCCACCAGCCCCGATCGCAATCAGCCCCAGCATTTT. Translation gives CATSPDRNQPQHF.

This clonotype has more than one count but fewer than ten. The V call is TRBV11-2, the J call TRBJ1-4, with TRBD1 matching over 10 bases. CDR1 and CDR2 from the germline V gene are SGHAT and FQNNGV. Unmatched junction bases numbered 7, after V lost 1 base and J lost 2 bases. The CDR3 is 18 residues long. CDR3 DNA sequence: TGTGCCAGCAGCTTAGGATACGGACAGGGGGAGACTAATGAAAAACTGTTTTTT. It translates to CASSLGYGQGETNEKLFF. Full variable domain (missing parts from reference TRBV11-2 and TRBJ1-4): EAGVAQSPRYKIIEKRQSVAFWCNPISGHATLYWYQQILGQGPKLLIQFQNNGVVDDSQLPKDRFSAERLKGVDSTLKIQPAKLEDSAVYLCASSLGYGQGETNEKLFFGSGTQLSVL.

The rearrangement links TRBV7-9 to TRBJ1-4; D remains unclear. This CDR3 region has 13 residues. Between the trimmed V and J ends, which lost 7 bases and 3 bases, there was a span of 9 bases. Germline CDR1 is SEHNR and CDR2 is FQNEAQ (reference sequence). In DNA, the CDR3 is TGTGCCAGCACCCCCGGCCCTAATGAAAAACTGTTTTTT. Its translation: CASTPGPNEKLFF.

In this sample, this clonotype turned up many times. The chain uses TRBV3-1 and TRBJ1-2, with D perhaps matching TRBD1 (5 bases). Trimming shortened V by 3 bases and J by 3 bases, and 11 bases separated the two germline ends. The germline V gene has CDR1 LGHDT and CDR2 YNNKEL (reference sequence). CDR3 length: 14 residues. CDR3 nucleotide sequence: TGTGCCAGCAGCCACTCCGGGGGGGACTATGGCTACACCTTC. Translated, it gives CASSHSGGDYGYTF.

This chain connects TRBV20-1 to TRBJ2-6; unclear D gene. Germline CDR1 is DFQATT and CDR2 is SNEGSKA (reference sequence). The CDR3 is made up of 12 amino acids. With 6 bases removed from V and 3 bases from J, the gap between germline ends came to 6 bases. The CDR3: CSATDGANVLTF. DNA for the CDR3: TGCAGTGCAACCGATGGGGCCAACGTCCTGACTTTC.

The chain carries TRBV6-1 and TRBJ2-7; 9 positions agree with TRBD2. The germline CDR1 and CDR2 sequences are MNHNS and SASEGT. This CDR3 comprises 16 residues. V shed 2 bases, J shed 3 bases, and the junction held 8 bases outside the gene matches. The chain's CDR3 is CASSESWLAGNYEQYV. The CDR3 nucleotides are TGTGCCAGCAGTGAATCTTGGCTAGCGGGGAACTACGAGCAGTACGTC.

The chain combines TRBV4-1 with TRBJ1-4; D is unclear. The CDR3 loop spans 15 amino acids. Germline values: CDR1 MGHRA, CDR2 YSYEKL. With 4 bases removed from V and 5 bases from J, the gap between germline ends came to 14 bases. In DNA, the CDR3 is TGCGCCAGCAGCCCAAGCCCGTGGGCAAATGAAAAACTGTTTTTT. Translating gives CASSPSPWANEKLFF.

The rearrangement joins TRBV20-1 to TRBJ1-6, with D perhaps matching TRBD1 (6 bases). This CDR3 is 14 amino acids long. Germline V lookup: CDR1 DFQATT, CDR2 SNEGSKA (reference sequence). The germline V and J ends were trimmed by 6 bases and 8 bases, with 17 bases remaining between them. The CDR3 coding sequence is TGCAGTGCCCTAACAGGGCTGGGATATTCACCCCTCCACTTT. Amino acid sequence: CSALTGLGYSPLHF.

This clonotype was counted a few times. This rearrangement joins TRBV7-9 to TRBJ2-5; D is possibly TRBD1 (5 bases). V was pared by 3 bases and J by 5 bases, with 10 bases between. The CDR3 is made up of 13 amino acids. Germline V gene data show CDR1 as SEHNR and CDR2 as FQNEAQ (reference sequence). This chain's CDR3 is CASSFGAQETQYF. The CDR3 DNA follows: TGTGCCAGCAGCTTTGGGGCCCAGGAGACCCAGTACTTC.